This entry lists 26 T cell receptor beta chains sequenced from one sample in a study of breast tumors, draining lymph nodes, adjacent tissues. TCRdb processed the multiplex PCR reads anew with MiXCR; each CDR3 protein has one entry. The sample has roughly 260,000 distinct CDR3 sequences; 30% are singletons. Breast cancer patients provided tissue from their axillary draining lymph nodes. Sequencing was performed on axillary lymph node tissue. The receptors derive from a female donor with breast cancer. Some clones in this sample may be carry-over from other donors' samples.

This clonotype was counted at least ten times. The V and J genes are TRBV5-8 and TRBJ1-2; weak D call: TRBD1 (6 bases). V shed 4 bases and J shed 3 bases, with 16 bases lying between them. CDR1 and CDR2 from the germline V gene are SGHTS and YDEGEE. There are 15 residues in the CDR3. The CDR3 DNA is TGTGCCAGCAGCAGGGGGTGGGACAAAGACTATGGCTACACCTTC. Its translation is CASSRGWDKDYGYTF.

Turning to this clonotype: The DNA is omitted, as the CDR3 cannot be located on it reliably, and the CDR3 follows TCRdb's listing. This CDR3 reads CASSFYICSAMILTQGNSPLHF. The genes are TRBV11-2 and TRBJ1-6; the tabulated D call, TRBD1, remains unverified against the DNA. The CDR3 sequence runs 22 residues, both termini included. Germline V gene lookup returns CDR1 SGHAT and CDR2 FQNNGV.

This clonotype was observed many times. The rearrangement joins TRBV7-8 to TRBJ2-7; 7 positions agree with TRBD2. Trimming removed 1 base from V and 2 bases from J; junction bases left unmatched: 5. The CDR3 has 15 amino acids. Germline lookup yields CDR1 SGHVS and CDR2 FQNEAQ. The chain's CDR3 is CASSLVLAETYEQYF. The CDR3 DNA reads as TGTGCCAGCAGCTTAGTGCTAGCGGAAACCTACGAGCAGTACTTC. Filled out from reference TRBV7-8 and TRBJ2-7, the complete variable domain reads GAGVSQSPRYKVAKRGQDVALRCDPISGHVSLFWYQQALGQGPEFLTYFQNEAQLDKSGLPSDRFFAERPEGSVSTLKIQRTQQEDSAVYLCASSLVLAETYEQYFGPGTRLTVT.

The chain couples TRBV30 to TRBJ2-6; a possible D gene is TRBD2 (5 bases). There are 14 residues in the CDR3. The V gene's germline CDR1 is GTSNPN and CDR2 SVGIG (reference sequence). Deletions cut 2 bases from V and 1 base from J, with 6 bases between. In DNA form, the CDR3 reads TGTGCCTGGAGTTGGAGGTCTGGGGCCAACGTCCTGACTTTC. Translating gives CAWSWRSGANVLTF.

This clonotype was recorded many times. This chain links TRBV5-1 with TRBJ2-2; 8 bases align to TRBD2. The ends lost 5 bases at V and 5 bases at J; junction bases unmatched: 14. Germline-derived CDR1 and CDR2 are SGHRS and YFSETQ. This CDR3 is built from 17 residues. The CDR3 region has the DNA TGCGCCAGCAGATCCCATAGTGGCGGGAGGTTGACCGGGGAGCTGTTTTTT. It codes for CASRSHSGGRLTGELFF.

This clonotype occurred many times. The V and J genes are TRBV6-4 and TRBJ2-3; D is possibly TRBD1 or TRBD2 (5 bases each). The V and J ends lost 0 bases and 1 base respectively, with 8 bases between them. There are 15 residues in the CDR3. Germline lookup yields CDR1 MRHNA and CDR2 SNTAGT. The CDR3 here is CASSDSGGGTDTQYF. The CDR3 bases are TGTGCCAGCAGTGACTCTGGGGGAGGCACAGATACGCAGTATTTT.

The table lists this clonotype with many counts. The J gene is TRBJ1-5, the V gene TRBV5-8, with D tentatively TRBD1 (6 bases). The CDR3 runs to 14 residues. Germline V gene lookup returns CDR1 SGHTS and CDR2 YDEGEE. V was shortened by 1 base and J by 4 bases, with 9 bases between the two germline ends. The CDR3 here is CASSLFTGNQPQHF. CDR3 coding DNA: TGTGCCAGCAGCTTGTTTACAGGGAATCAGCCCCAGCATTTT.

A remark on this clonotype: With a much larger clone just one base away, this may be a read error. This sequence joins TRBV20-1 and TRBJ2-1; 9 nucleotides align to TRBD2. V dropped 5 bases and J dropped 2; count of bases not matched to a gene: 7. Germline lookup yields CDR1 DFQATT and CDR2 SNEGSKA (reference sequence). The CDR3 covers 15 residues. This CDR3 is CSAGHSGSTYNEQFF. For the CDR3, the DNA is TGCAGTGCTGGACATAGCGGGAGCACCTACAATGAGCAGTTCTTC.

This clonotype appeared many times. The J gene is TRBJ2-2, the V gene TRBV6-5; possible D gene TRBD1, 6 bases. CDR3 length: 14 amino acids. Germline CDR1 is MNHEY and CDR2 is SVGAGI. Trimming removed 5 bases at V and 0 bases at J, with 7 bases between. The CDR3 loop reads CASSRQANTGELFF. The DNA for the CDR3 is TGTGCCAGCAGTCGACAGGCGAACACCGGGGAGCTGTTTTTT.

The chain recombines TRBV7-2 with TRBJ2-3; no reliable D call. Trimming took 3 bases from V and 7 from J, leaving 11 bases between them. Per the germline V gene, CDR1 is SGHTA and CDR2 is FQGNSA. This CDR3 spans 13 amino acids. The CDR3 bases are TGTGCCAGCAGCTTCGGTGGCCCGAATACGCAGTATTTT. Amino acids: CASSFGGPNTQYF.

V usage is TRBV7-9 and J usage is TRBJ2-2, with 11 positions matching TRBD2. This CDR3 is built from 17 residues. The V gene's germline CDR1 is SEHNR and CDR2 FQNEAQ (reference sequence). The V and J ends lost 5 bases and 0 bases, in that order; junction bases with no gene match: 5. The CDR3 nucleotides read TGTGCCAGCAGCCCACTAGCGGGAGCCTCGAACACCGGGGAGCTGTTTTTT. Encoded protein: CASSPLAGASNTGELFF.

In regard to this clonotype: This may arise from a read error, as a much more abundant clone is one base away. The rearrangement joins TRBV20-1 to TRBJ2-3; 8 positions agree with TRBD2. The CDR3 spans 14 residues. J was trimmed by 8 bases and V by 4 bases; bases with no gene match: 11. The germline gives CDR1 DFQATT, CDR2 SNEGSKA (reference sequence). The CDR3 region is CSATREGPGATQYF. CDR3 sequence (DNA): TGCAGTGCTACCCGGGAGGGCCCGGGAGCTACGCAGTATTTT.

Many counts were recorded for this clonotype. V usage is TRBV20-1 and J usage is TRBJ2-5; D possibly corresponds to TRBD2 (6 bases). V was clipped by 2 bases and J by 6 bases, with 13 bases between them. The CDR3 is made up of 13 amino acids. Germline CDR1 and CDR2: DFQATT and SNEGSKA (reference sequence). In nucleotides, the CDR3 is TGCAGTGCTAGACGCACTAGCATGCAGACCCAGTACTTC. Translating gives CSARRTSMQTQYF.

At least ten counts were recorded for this clonotype. V and J are TRBV5-8 and TRBJ2-5; weak D call: TRBD2 (6 bases). Germline V lookup: CDR1 SGHTS, CDR2 YDEGEE. The CDR3 is made up of 13 amino acids. Trimming pared 1 base from V and 2 bases from J, leaving 6 bases between. The CDR3 region is CASSLRGQETQYF. The DNA of the CDR3 is TGTGCCAGCAGCTTGCGGGGGCAAGAGACCCAGTACTTC.

This clonotype was detected ten times or more. The J gene is TRBJ2-1, the V gene TRBV12-3 or TRBV12-4; no reliable D call. The CDR3 has 16 residues. Trimming took off 7 bases at V and 4 bases at J, with 20 bases between the two ends. In DNA, the CDR3 is TGTGCCAGCACCCCTCGAGCAGACAAGGGATACAATGAGCAGTTCTTC. Residues: CASTPRADKGYNEQFF.

This clonotype was observed many times. J is TRBJ1-5 and V is TRBV20-1, with TRBD1 identical over 9 bases. The CDR3 runs to 14 residues. V was clipped by 6 bases and J by 7 bases; unmatched bases: 10. The germline gives CDR1 DFQATT, CDR2 SNEGSKA (reference sequence). For the CDR3, the DNA is TGCAGTGCCCCGATCGGGACAGGGTCCCAGCCCCAGCATTTT. It is translated as CSAPIGTGSQPQHF.

On this clonotype itself: It may be a read error: a sequence one base away is much more abundant. V and J are TRBV20-1 and TRBJ2-7; tentatively, D is TRBD2 (7 bases). Germline V lookup: CDR1 DFQATT, CDR2 SNEGSKA (reference sequence). This CDR3 contains 14 residues. The CDR3 sequence is CSAVGGASSSEQYF. The DNA for the CDR3 is TGCAGTGCTGTGGGGGGGGCTAGCTCCTCCGAGCAGTACTTC.

Concerning this clonotype: The conserved final phenylalanine or tryptophan is absent from the CDR3, which likely points to a read error. It is unclear where the CDR3 begins or ends on the DNA, so no DNA is shown, and the CDR3 is as TCRdb lists it. The rearrangement links TRBV2 to TRBJ1-6; the table names TRBD1, a call not compared with the DNA. CDR1 is SNHLY and CDR2 is FYNNEI in the germline V gene. The CDR3 spans 8 residues, counting both ends. This chain's CDR3 is CASIPGFV.

Points on this clonotype: Possible read error: a much larger clone is one base away. The chain combines TRBV11-1 with TRBJ2-7, with D possibly TRBD1 on 6 matching bases. This CDR3 is built from 15 residues. V was clipped by 6 bases and J by 5 bases, with 20 bases between them. Per germline, CDR1 SGHAT and CDR2 FQDESV (reference sequence). The CDR3 DNA sequence: TGTGCCAGCAGTTCCAGACAGGAGGCTATACACGAGCAGTACTTC. Residues: CASSSRQEAIHEQYF.

On this clonotype itself: Compared with germline, one end of the junction differs, possibly owing to a read error. The chain has TRBV3-1 and TRBJ1-3, with D uncertain. The germline CDR1 and CDR2 sequences are LGHDT and YNNKEL (reference sequence). The CDR3 totals 15 residues. The CDR3 protein is CACSQRTPAGNTIYF. The CDR3 bases are TGTGCCTGCAGCCAACGGACTCCTGCTGGAAACACCATATATTTT.

The chain employs TRBV3-1 and TRBJ2-1, with 10 positions matching TRBD1. J was trimmed by 7 bases and V by 4 bases; bases with no gene match: 16. The CDR3 has 18 amino acids. CDR1 and CDR2 (germline): LGHDT, YNNKEL (reference sequence). Here the CDR3 reads CASSPTLETGTGANEQFF. The CDR3 nucleotides are TGTGCCAGCAGCCCTACCCTCGAAACCGGGACAGGGGCGAATGAGCAGTTCTTC.

This clonotype was detected many times. The V gene is TRBV7-2, the J gene TRBJ2-7, with a tentative D call TRBD2 (6 bases). This CDR3 is built from 12 residues. Per the germline V gene, CDR1 is SGHTA and CDR2 is FQGNSA. Trimming pared 5 bases from V and 6 bases from J, leaving 11 bases between. DNA of the CDR3: TGTGCCAGCAGCCCTACTAGCATCGAGCAGTACTTC. Its protein is CASSPTSIEQYF. Looking up the rest from reference TRBV7-2 and TRBJ2-7 gives the full variable domain: GAGVSQSPSNKVTEKGKDVELRCDPISGHTALYWYRQSLGQGLEFLIYFQGNSAPDKSGLPSDRFSAERTGGSVSTLTIQRTQQEDSAVYLCASSPTSIEQYFGPGTRLTVT.

This clonotype was observed many times. The rearrangement joins TRBV6-4 to TRBJ2-1; TRBD2 matches 12 bases. CDR3 length equals 16 residues. V dropped 4 bases and J dropped 10; count of bases not matched to a gene: 11. CDR1 and CDR2 (germline): MRHNA, SNTAGT. In DNA, the CDR3 is TGTGCCAGCAGTGTCTCGGCTAGCGGGAGGGCCTGGGAGCAGTTCTTC. Amino acid sequence: CASSVSASGRAWEQFF.

The chain recombines TRBV5-6 with TRBJ2-2; possibly TRBD2 for D (5 bases). Germline V lookup: CDR1 SGHDT, CDR2 YYEEEE. Trimming removed 2 bases at V and 7 bases at J, with 15 bases between. The CDR3 runs to 15 residues. DNA of the CDR3: TGTGCCAGCAGCTTACTAGAAACTTACATCGGGGAGCTGTTTTTT. It is translated as CASSLLETYIGELFF. Combining the CDR3 with reference TRBV5-6 and TRBJ2-2 gives the whole variable domain DAGVTQSPTHLIKTRGQQVTLRCSPKSGHDTVSWYQQALGQGPQFIFQYYEEEERQRGNFPDRFSGHQFPNYSSELNVNALLLGDSALYLCASSLLETYIGELFFGEGSRLTVL.

There are a few counts of this clonotype. A much larger clone is a single base away; this may be a read error. V is TRBV7-2 and J is TRBJ2-1; 13 nucleotides agree with TRBD2. The V gene's germline CDR1 is SGHTA and CDR2 FQGNSA. This CDR3 region has 18 residues. For the CDR3, the DNA is TGTGCCAGCAGCCTAGGACTAGCGGGAGCCATAACCTACCATGAGCAGTTCTTC. This translates into CASSLGLAGAITYHEQFF.

This clonotype was seen at least ten times. Germline and junction disagree at one end, which may indicate a read error. In nucleotides, the CDR3 is TGTGCCAGCAGCCTAGCGGGGACCACAGATACGCAGTATTTT. It codes for CASSLAGTTDTQYF. The genes are TRBV7-2 and TRBJ2-3, with 9 positions matching TRBD2. From germline, CDR1 is SGHTA and CDR2 FQGNSA. The CDR3 runs 14 residues.